The T cell receptor (beta chain) described here comes from a study of identical twins. Details on this clonotype: The antigen remains unidentified.

Trimming removed 4 bases from V and 3 bases from J, with 12 bases in between. The CDR3 is made up of 14 amino acids. CDR1 MDHEN and CDR2 SYDVKM come from the germline V gene. TCRdb fed the 5' RACE reads into MiXCR, producing one record per CDR3 protein. The sample lists 1.5 million or so distinct CDR3 sequences; roughly 35% were seen once. Study observations and caveats: Clonotypes of the beta chain that were abundant in cord blood carried fewer insertions (memory repertoires showed none).

The source of this sequence is a newborn girl in good health. The material sequenced was cord blood. The gene calls are TRBV28 and TRBJ2-5, with D possibly called TRBD1 or TRBD2 (6 bases each). In DNA form, the CDR3 reads TGTGCCAGCAGTTGGGAGAGGGGGGAAGAGACCCAGTACTTC. Its translation: CASSWERGEETQYF.